The 5 T cell receptor beta chains listed next were all sequenced from one sample in a study of early T cells in non-severe SARS-CoV-2 infection. One entry per CDR3 protein, called by TCRdb with MiXCR from the 5' RACE reads. The table records about 76,000 distinct CDR3 sequences, around 15% of them present only once. The sample was whole blood. These receptors were collected from an adult who was a healthcare worker with PCR-confirmed SARS-CoV-2 infection or an uninfected control (not recorded which).

There are a few counts of this clonotype. V gene TRBV6-5 combines with J gene TRBJ1-1; D is unresolved. This CDR3 is built from 15 residues. Germline assignment: CDR1 MNHEY and CDR2 SVGAGI. Trimming stripped 0 bases from V and 4 bases from J, with 12 bases between. The CDR3 sequence is CASSYSRTLGTEAFF. The CDR3 nucleotides are TGTGCCAGCAGTTACTCGAGAACATTGGGCACTGAAGCTTTCTTT.

This clonotype was detected only a few times. The genes are TRBV28 and TRBJ2-7, with a weak D call TRBD2 (7 bases). Germline V CDR1 and CDR2: MDHEN, SYDVKM. Trimming shortened V by 3 bases and J by 4 bases, and 10 bases separated the two germline ends. This CDR3 spans 13 amino acids. CDR3 DNA: TGTGCCAGCAGTTTCGGGGGGCAGTACGAGCAGTACTTC. This codes for CASSFGGQYEQYF.

This clonotype was counted ten times or more. The chain couples TRBV7-2 to TRBJ1-4; 10 bases match TRBD1. V was clipped by 5 bases and J by 0 bases; unmatched bases: 12. The CDR3 runs 19 residues. Germline V CDR1 and CDR2: SGHTA, FQGNSA. The CDR3 reads CASSPGTGERLSTNEKLFF. CDR3 bases: TGTGCCAGCAGCCCTGGGACAGGGGAACGGCTATCAACTAATGAAAAACTGTTTTTT.

The sample holds many counts of this clonotype. This chain joins TRBV4-2 and TRBJ1-5; a possible D gene is TRBD1 (5 bases). V lost 3 bases, J lost 4 bases, and 19 bases lay in between. The CDR3 consists of 17 residues. Germline assignment: CDR1 LGHNA and CDR2 YNFKEQ. This CDR3 reads CASSQGGGEALNQPQHF. The CDR3 DNA follows: TGTGCCAGCAGCCAGGGGGGTGGGGAGGCTCTAAATCAGCCCCAGCATTTT.

This clonotype has ten or more counts. The J gene is TRBJ2-1, the V gene TRBV7-8, with 13 positions matching TRBD2. Germline V gene sequence: CDR1 SGHVS, CDR2 FQNEAQ. CDR3 length: 18 residues. V lost 3 bases and J lost 2; bases outside the gene matches: 7. The CDR3 DNA follows: TGTGCCAGCAGCTTTAGGACTAGCGGGAGCCCGCCCTACAATGAGCAGTTCTTC. Protein product: CASSFRTSGSPPYNEQFF.